This record concerns one T cell receptor beta chain sequence. This sample is part of a study of blood T cell repertoires in COVID-19. Study background: T cells, B-cell-depleted T cells, or PBMCs provided the cDNA or gDNA that served as material.

Sequenced by immunoSEQ multiplex PCR; TCRdb stores in-frame clones only, minus some. The data show roughly 16,000 clones, 85% to 95% seen once. CDR3 size: 16 residues. Germline assignment: CDR1 MNHNY and CDR2 SVGAGI (reference sequence). V dropped 2 bases and J dropped 0 bases, with 13 bases sitting between them. Sequenced sample: peripheral blood. This TCR came from a human donor in a cohort sampled during active COVID-19. This chain connects TRBV6-6 to TRBJ2-5, with D maybe TRBD1 (5 bases). The chain's CDR3 is CASSYEGAGYQETQYF. CDR3 bases: TGTGCCAGCAGTTACGAAGGAGCAGGGTACCAAGAGACCCAGTACTTC.